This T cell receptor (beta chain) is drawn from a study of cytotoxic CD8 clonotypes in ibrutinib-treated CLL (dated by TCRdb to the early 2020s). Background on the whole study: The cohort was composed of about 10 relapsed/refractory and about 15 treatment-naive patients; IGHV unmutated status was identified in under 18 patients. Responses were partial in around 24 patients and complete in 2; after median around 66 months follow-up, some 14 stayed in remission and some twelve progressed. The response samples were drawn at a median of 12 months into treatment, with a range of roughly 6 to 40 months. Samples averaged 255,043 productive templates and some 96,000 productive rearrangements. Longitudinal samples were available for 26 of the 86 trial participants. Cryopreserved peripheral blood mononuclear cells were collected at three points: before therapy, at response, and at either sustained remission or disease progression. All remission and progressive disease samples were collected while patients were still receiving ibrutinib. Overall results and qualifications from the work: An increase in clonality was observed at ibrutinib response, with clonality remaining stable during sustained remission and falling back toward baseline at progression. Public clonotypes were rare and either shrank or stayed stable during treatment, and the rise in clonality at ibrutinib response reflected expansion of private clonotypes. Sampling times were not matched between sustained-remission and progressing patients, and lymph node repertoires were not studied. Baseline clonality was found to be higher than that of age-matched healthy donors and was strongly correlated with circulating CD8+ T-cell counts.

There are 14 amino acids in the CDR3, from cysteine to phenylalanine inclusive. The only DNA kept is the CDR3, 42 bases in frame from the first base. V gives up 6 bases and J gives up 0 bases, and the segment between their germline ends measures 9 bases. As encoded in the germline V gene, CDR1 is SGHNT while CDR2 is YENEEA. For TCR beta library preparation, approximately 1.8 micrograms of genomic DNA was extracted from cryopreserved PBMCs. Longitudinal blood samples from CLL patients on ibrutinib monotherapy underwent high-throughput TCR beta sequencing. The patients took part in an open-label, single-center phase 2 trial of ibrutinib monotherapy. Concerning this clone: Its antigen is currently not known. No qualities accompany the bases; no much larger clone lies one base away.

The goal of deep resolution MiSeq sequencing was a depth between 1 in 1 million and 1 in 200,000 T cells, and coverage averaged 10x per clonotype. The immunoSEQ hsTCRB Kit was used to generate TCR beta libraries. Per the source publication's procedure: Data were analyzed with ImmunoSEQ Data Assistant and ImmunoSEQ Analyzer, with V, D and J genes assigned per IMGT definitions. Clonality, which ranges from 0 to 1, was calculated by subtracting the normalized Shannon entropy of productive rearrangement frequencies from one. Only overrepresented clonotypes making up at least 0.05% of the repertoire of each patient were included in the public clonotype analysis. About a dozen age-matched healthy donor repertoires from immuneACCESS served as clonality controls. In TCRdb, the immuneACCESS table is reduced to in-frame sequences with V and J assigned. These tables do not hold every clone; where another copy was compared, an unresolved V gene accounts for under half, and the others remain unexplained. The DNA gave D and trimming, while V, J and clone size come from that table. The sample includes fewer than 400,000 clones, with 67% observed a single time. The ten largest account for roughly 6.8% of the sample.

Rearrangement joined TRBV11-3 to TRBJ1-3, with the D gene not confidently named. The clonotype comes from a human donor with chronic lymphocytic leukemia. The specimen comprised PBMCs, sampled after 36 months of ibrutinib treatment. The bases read TGTGCCAGCAGTTTCGGTGACTCTGGAAACACCATATATTTT. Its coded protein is CASSFGDSGNTIYF.